Below, one TCR beta chain is given with its context. This clone was observed once. Its specific antigen is unknown. Base qualities are missing; no much larger clone stands one base away. There are 15 amino acids in the CDR3, from cysteine to phenylalanine inclusive. Only the CDR3 portion is preserved as DNA: 45 bases, with reading frame beginning at the first base. The germline V gene (reference sequence) yields SGHNT for CDR1 and YYREEE for CDR2. Here V drops 0 bases and J drops 6 bases, and the junction holds 5 bases not matched to any gene. The record originates from a study of cytomegalovirus exposure and HLA in healthy donors (dated by TCRdb to 2016 to 2017). For the study in its entirety: According to an earlier analysis of a few hundred of the donors, about 170 million T cells yielded 117 million unique TCR beta sequences and 276 Gb of sequence data. An earlier analysis of more than 450 of the donors used high-throughput TCR beta sequencing to judge whether each TCR beta V gene segment behaved as functional or pseudogenic. Using immunosequencing, the study profiled T cell repertoires from 500 to 800 subjects and related those repertoires to cytomegalovirus serostatus. An early release that covered 500 to 800 HLA-typed donors contained approximately 300 gigabases of sequencing data and tens of millions of unique TCR sequences. The aim of the study was to test whether cataloging public T cell receptors could identify signatures of past pathogen exposure. Among almost 400 genotyped donors of the cohort, an average of 235,054 unique TCR beta nucleotide sequences were sequenced per donor, around 18% of them non-productive. The later analysis used no new phenotypic data to find candidate immune exposures, relying instead on TCR beta sequences and their occurrence across donors. Along with the 666-subject first cohort, a separate validation cohort of roughly 110 different subjects was used. High-throughput TCR immunosequencing, statistical association of individual TCRs with disease status, and machine learning were combined to predict cytomegalovirus infection status. HLA typing covered class I and class II loci at four-digit resolution. Genome-wide SNP genotypes for about 65% of the roughly 700 donors were used in a later genetic analysis, which treated that subset as a discovery cohort. Four to six DR-DQ haplotypes were handled as single units for association and clustering because linkage in the cohort was strong. The number of donors typed differed by locus, with 629-630 for A, B, C, DRB1 and DQB1, 522 for DQA1, approximately 580 for DPA1, and around 430 for DPB1. Of the 350 to 450 genotyped donors, roughly 80% were placed in the genetic ancestry cluster associated with self-reported Caucasian donors. Donor age, sex, ethnicity and CMV serostatus were compiled together with the repertoire data. To study patterns of TCR occurrence, a later analysis re-analyzed previously published TCR beta repertoires from several hundred donors and added high-resolution HLA genotyping. All discovery cohort repertoires had been generated using a single sequencing platform. The study at large found these results: Correlated functional status among segregating V segments might reflect linkage disequilibrium, but an unknown experimental factor could not be ruled out. In vitro tests confirmed that a few of the cytomegalovirus-associated TCR beta chains recognize cytomegalovirus antigens. In a later analysis, most CMV-associated TCR beta chains were found to appear HLA-restricted, with HLA associations seemingly driven largely by CMV exposure. In an earlier analysis of 587 of the donors, most TCR beta V segments appeared in productive rearrangements about 87% or about 30% of the time, broadly matching IMGT annotations. Compared with the approximately 600-donor mean, donors in an Asian-associated ancestry cluster had fewer N-insertions in productive TCRs, according to a later genetic analysis. The 87-base-pair reads could not distinguish some IMGT-functional V segments, including TRBV6-2 and TRBV6-3, so those segments were excluded. Most TCR sequences were observed very rarely across donors, whereas some public TCRs were present in many individuals. According to a later analysis, parvovirus B19, influenza, CMV and Epstein-Barr virus appeared linked to several top co-occurrence clusters. A total of roughly 160 TCR beta chains were listed by the study as associated with cytomegalovirus. A further reported finding was that TCR beta sequences accurately predicted the HLA-A and HLA-B alleles for most subjects in the first cohort. The only immune exposure information available for the cohort was CMV serostatus. Compared with equally common non-associated chains, HLA-associated TCR beta chains in a later analysis were more clonally expanded and had lower generation probabilities. HLA typing was unavailable for some donors at each locus, so association tests used only the typed subset. Strong co-occurrence of HLA alleles, especially DR and DQ, made assigning TCR associations to individual alleles difficult. A group of highly shared sequence variants was considered likely to be a technical artifact of the sequencing pipeline. In this cohort, only TCR beta chains were sequenced, and detectable features were limited by the absence of alpha or paired-chain data. The presence/absence analyses assumed that sequencing depth was roughly uniform across donors, and that assumption may not be true. In a later analysis, TCR association rates were found to vary across HLA loci, with the most associated TCRs seen for DRB1 alleles and the fewest for HLA-C alleles. According to the authors, the approach could potentially be generalized to other disease states and immunological phenotypes. The earlier analysis of 587 of the donors excluded 15 to 20 rarely observed V segments, including chromosome 9 orphons, because counts were too low. In a later analysis, 16,951 TCR beta sequences were associated with specific HLA alleles at a false discovery rate of 0.05. The classifier was reported to diagnose cytomegalovirus status with high specificity and sensitivity in both the original and validation cohorts. V-gene and J-gene trimming of TCR beta chains was associated with a missense DCLRE1C variant in a later genetic analysis, and the association was replicated in an independent cohort.

The protocol used for the library was the immunoSEQ multiplex PCR assay. For the multiplex PCR, a mixture combining 60 forward primers for TCR Vbeta segments and 13 reverse primers for TCR Jbeta segments was used. The CDR3 region of rearranged TCR beta genes was amplified from genomic DNA with a multiplex PCR assay. The Illumina HiSeq System was used to sequence the amplified TCR beta libraries as 87-base-pair reads. The authors processed their data as follows. Across the 500 to 700 repertoires, a later analysis counted roughly 84 million unique TCR beta chains, about 10 million of which were shared by at least two donors. A nearest-neighbor algorithm error-corrected the raw reads and collapsed the reads into unique sequences, merging closely related sequences to remove PCR and sequencing errors. CDR3 sequences were aligned to IMGT reference sequences to assign V, D and J gene segments. Each retained sequence needed at least a six-nucleotide match to both a V gene segment and a J gene segment. Rearrangements were classified as productive when the CDR3 lacked stop codons and remained in frame with V and J, and all other rearrangements were classified as non-productive. CDR3 was defined according to IMGT convention as the region running from the second conserved V-encoded cysteine to the conserved J-encoded phenylalanine. The earlier analysis of more than 450 of the donors excluded sequences that lacked an unambiguous match to a single V gene segment. An earlier analysis of 587 of the donors classified V segments as functional when productive rearrangements were above 56.7% and as segregating when the standard deviation between donors was above 5%. A statistical classification framework was developed to diagnose cytomegalovirus status using the catalog of TCR beta chain sequences. In a later analysis, TCR nucleotide sequences were compared against IMGT/GENE-DB human TR gene sequences so that V and J genes could be assigned. Using the TCRdist pipeline, a later analysis assigned CDR3 sequences along with most-parsimonious VDJ recombination scenarios. In a later analysis, every TCR beta chain was defined by the combination of its CDR3 amino acid sequence and its V-gene family, and reads without a unique V-gene family were dropped. In a later analysis, 500 to 650 highly shared, low-generation-probability nucleotide sequences were removed to address suspected cross-contamination and a sequencing artifact. In a later analysis, a clonal expansion index for each public chain was calculated from normalized within-repertoire ranks of inferred template counts. In a later analysis, generation probabilities were computed using a VDJ recombination model fitted to out-of-frame rearrangements, and the results were checked against IGoR. A later analysis scored TCR-TCR, TCR-HLA and TCR-CMV co-occurrence with hypergeometric tests, applying a repertoire-size bias correction to TCR pairs. A later analysis estimated false discovery rates by permuting HLA or CMV assignments 20 times. A later analysis grouped co-occurring TCRs with DBSCAN, adding TCRdist sequence similarity when clustering within HLA-allele-positive subsets. Co-occurrence clustering excluded repertoires with fewer than 30,000 or more than 120,000 public chains, plus five with anomalous nucleotide sharing. Not all clones reach the TCRdb copy of this immuneACCESS table, which keeps in-frame sequences only. Checked studies attribute under half of the gap to unresolved V genes and leave the rest unexplained. From that table come the V and J calls and clone size; the DNA was used to work out D and trimming. In all, the sample holds 180,000 or so clones, and roughly 80% of those were seen once. The top ten constitute roughly 0.69% of the sample.

The cohort consisted of hundreds of healthy bone marrow donors. All cohort members were sampled while nominally healthy, although unrecorded immune exposures were likely present. The donor was CMV seronegative and belonged to the group of around 400 seronegative cohort members. Every donor gave a peripheral blood sample, and the peripheral blood mononuclear cells from that sample were used for TCR beta sequencing. The Qiagen DNeasy Blood Extraction Kit was used to extract genomic DNA from the blood cell samples. Input material: PBMCs. The receptor comes from a woman between 18 and 30 years old in good health and CMV-seronegative. This chain is built from TRBV5-4 and TRBJ2-7; 11 middle bases align to TRBD2. The CDR3 region reads CASSLGLAGGGEQYF. The base sequence is TGTGCCAGCAGCTTGGGCCTAGCGGGAGGAGGCGAGCAGTACTTC.